These T cell receptor beta chains were read from a single sample in a study of vaccination and CD4 T cells after COVID-19. These TCRs' antigens remain unknown. TCRdb reanalysed the PCR reads using MiXCR and keeps one entry per CDR3 protein. The data contain approximately 12,000 distinct CDR3 sequences, approximately 64% of them singletons. Sequenced material: CD4+ T cells from blood, cultured in vitro. These receptors all come from a human donor who had recovered from COVID-19. Both conserved end residues are part of each CDR3. D genes are given only for firm matches. Size is stated for part of the rows, as once, few or many counts, or as a class when the clone is expanded.

J: TRBJ1-2; V: TRBV7-2; size: -; D: TRBD1; DNA: TGTGCCAGCAGCTTAGTGCGACAGGGGGCTAGCTACACCTTC; CDR3: CASSLVRQGASYTF
J: TRBJ2-2; V: TRBV20-1; size: -; D: TRBD2; DNA: TGCAGTGCTATAACTAGCGTAAACACCGGGGAGCTGTTTTTT; CDR3: CSAITSVNTGELFF
J: TRBJ2-3; V: TRBV27; size: -; D: -; DNA: TGTGCCAGCAGACGCGCAGGGTTTCCAGATACGCAGTATTTT; CDR3: CASRRAGFPDTQYF
J: TRBJ2-7; V: TRBV15; size: -; D: -; DNA: TGTGCCACCAGCAGAGCTGACAGGACCTACGAGCAGTACTTC; CDR3: CATSRADRTYEQYF
J: TRBJ2-4; V: TRBV7-8; size: -; D: -; DNA: TGTGCCAGCAGCTCCGGACCCGATAGGACTGTAAACATTCAGTACTTC; CDR3: CASSSGPDRTVNIQYF
J: TRBJ1-5; V: TRBV30; size: once; D: TRBD1; DNA: TGTGCCTGGAGTTCCCCGGGACAGGGATCACAGCCCCAGCATTTT; CDR3: CAWSSPGQGSQPQHF
J: TRBJ1-1; V: TRBV28; size: -; D: TRBD1; DNA: TGTGCCAGCAGTTCCCAGGGGGAGAACACTGAAGCTTTCTTT; CDR3: CASSSQGENTEAFF
J: TRBJ1-6; V: TRBV6-1; size: few; D: -; DNA: TGTGCCAGCACCGGTCTTGGTGGTTCACCCCTCCACTTT; CDR3: CASTGLGGSPLHF
J: TRBJ1-1; V: TRBV27; size: -; D: -; DNA: TGTGCCAGCAGTCCGGACAGCGCTTCGAACACTGAAGCTTTCTTT; CDR3: CASSPDSASNTEAFF
J: TRBJ2-5; V: TRBV7-9; size: once; D: -; DNA: TGTGCCAGCAGCTTAAAGAGGGCCCTGCTCGAGACCCAGTACTTC; CDR3: CASSLKRALLETQYF
J: TRBJ2-5; V: TRBV7-9; size: -; D: -; DNA: TGTGCCAGCAGCTGGGCTAGGGAGACCCAGTACTTC; CDR3: CASSWARETQYF
J: TRBJ1-1; V: TRBV4-1; size: -; D: -; DNA: TGCGCCACCCGAAGCTGGACTGAAGCTTTCTTT; CDR3: CATRSWTEAFF
J: TRBJ2-1; V: TRBV6-1; size: -; D: -; DNA: TGTGCCAGCAGTGAAATAGGGGGGATGGTTGAGCAGTTCTTC; CDR3: CASSEIGGMVEQFF
J: TRBJ1-1; V: TRBV7-2; size: -; D: -; DNA: TGTGCCAGCAGCTTAGCGCTTGGGGGACCTGAAGCTTTCTTT; CDR3: CASSLALGGPEAFF
J: TRBJ2-7; V: TRBV20-1; size: -; D: TRBD2; DNA: TGCAGTGCTAGAGGTCCCGGGACTAGGGGCGAGCAGTACTTC; CDR3: CSARGPGTRGEQYF
J: TRBJ1-2; V: TRBV5-3; size: -; D: -; DNA: TGTGCCAGCAGCTTGGTTGGCGCCCGGGGTGGCTACACCTTC; CDR3: CASSLVGARGGYTF
J: TRBJ1-2; V: TRBV30; size: -; D: -; DNA: TGTGCCTGGAGTGTATGGGGTGACCAGCACGGCTGCACCTTC; CDR3: CAWSVWGDQHGCTF
J: TRBJ2-5; V: TRBV6-1; size: -; D: -; DNA: TGTGCCAGCAGGGGAAATGACGGCCTGTACCAAGAGACCCAGTACTTC; CDR3: CASRGNDGLYQETQYF
J: TRBJ2-7; V: TRBV19; size: -; D: -; DNA: TGTGCCAGTAGTTCCCTTGACTCTCACGAGCAGTACTTC; CDR3: CASSSLDSHEQYF
J: TRBJ2-2; V: TRBV28; size: -; D: TRBD2; DNA: TGTGCCAGCAGTCCTCTAGCGGGGTTCGCGAACACCGGGGAGCTGTTTTTT; CDR3: CASSPLAGFANTGELFF
J: TRBJ2-2; V: TRBV12-3/TRBV12-4; size: few; D: -; DNA: TGTGCCAGCAGTTTAGCACCCGGGGAGCTGTTTTTT; CDR3: CASSLAPGELFF
J: TRBJ2-2; V: TRBV12-3/TRBV12-4; size: once; D: -; DNA: TGTGCCAGCAGTATAGCTCCGAGAGTCGGGGAGCTGTTTTTT; CDR3: CASSIAPRVGELFF
J: TRBJ1-1; V: TRBV10-3; size: few; D: -; DNA: TGTGCCTCAAACCCCCTATCCGGCGCTGAAGCTTTCTTT; CDR3: CASNPLSGAEAFF
J: TRBJ1-6; V: TRBV28; size: once; D: -; DNA: TGTGCCAGCAGTTTCGTACAGATTATCCGTGCTAATTCACCCCTCCACTTT; CDR3: CASSFVQIIRANSPLHF
J: TRBJ2-5; V: TRBV5-4; size: -; D: TRBD1; DNA: TGTGCCAGCAGCCCTGGGACAGGGAGGGAGACCCAGTACTTC; CDR3: CASSPGTGRETQYF
J: TRBJ2-1; V: TRBV28; size: -; D: -; DNA: TGTGCCAGCATTGCGCAGAGCTCCTACAATGAGCAGTTCTTC; CDR3: CASIAQSSYNEQFF
J: TRBJ2-7; V: TRBV6-1; size: few; D: TRBD2; DNA: TGTGCCAGCAACCCGGGACTAGCGGGAGTCTACGAGCAGTACTTC; CDR3: CASNPGLAGVYEQYF
J: TRBJ2-5; V: TRBV6-1; size: -; D: -; DNA: TGTGCCAGCAAAAAACAGGGCCTCGGGGAGACCCAGTACTTC; CDR3: CASKKQGLGETQYF
J: TRBJ2-4; V: TRBV2; size: -; D: TRBD1; DNA: TGTGCCAGCAGTGGAGGGACAGGGGGCGCTGCCAAAAACATTCAGTACTTC; CDR3: CASSGGTGGAAKNIQYF
J: TRBJ2-3; V: TRBV6-2/TRBV6-3; size: -; D: TRBD2; DNA: TGTGCCAGCCGCGGGAGTAGCACAGATACGCAGTATTTT; CDR3: CASRGSSTDTQYF
J: TRBJ2-1; V: TRBV7-6; size: -; D: TRBD2; DNA: TGTGCCAGCAGCTTAGCGCGAGGACTAGCGGGACCAACAGAGCAGTTCTTC; CDR3: CASSLARGLAGPTEQFF
J: TRBJ1-1; V: TRBV20-1; size: few; D: -; DNA: TGCAGTGCTAGAGATGGACAGATCAACACTGAAGCTTTCTTT; CDR3: CSARDGQINTEAFF
J: TRBJ1-2; V: TRBV7-2; size: -; D: -; DNA: TGTGCCAGCAGCCCCTCTGGGAACTATGGCTACACCTTC; CDR3: CASSPSGNYGYTF
J: TRBJ1-3; V: TRBV20-1; size: once; D: -; DNA: TGCAGTGCTAGCCTTGAGGGTCACACCATATATTTT; CDR3: CSASLEGHTIYF
J: TRBJ1-5; V: TRBV25-1; size: few; D: -; DNA: TGTGCCAGCAGGGACCTACGAGCACAGGGCCCGTGGATGGGCAATCAGCCCCAGCATTTT; CDR3: CASRDLRAQGPWMGNQPQHF
J: TRBJ1-2; V: TRBV7-9; size: -; D: TRBD1; DNA: TGTGCCAGCAGCAATAGGGGGCCCTATGGCTACACCTTC; CDR3: CASSNRGPYGYTF
J: TRBJ2-7; V: TRBV6-1; size: few; D: TRBD1; DNA: TGTGCCAGCAGTCGAGGGGGCAGCTCCTACGAGCAGTACTTC; CDR3: CASSRGGSSYEQYF
J: TRBJ2-1; V: TRBV5-1; size: -; D: -; DNA: TGCGCCAGCAGCGTGGGGGTTGAGCAGTTCTTC; CDR3: CASSVGVEQFF
J: TRBJ2-7; V: TRBV6-2/TRBV6-3; size: once; D: TRBD1; DNA: TGTGCCAGCAGCCGATATCACCGAGACAGGGTAAATTCCTACGAGCAGTACTTC; CDR3: CASSRYHRDRVNSYEQYF
J: TRBJ1-1; V: TRBV19; size: medium-sized; D: TRBD1; DNA: TGTGCCAGTAGTAGGGGACAGGGTACTGCTGAAGCTTTCTTT; CDR3: CASSRGQGTAEAFF
J: TRBJ2-4; V: TRBV20-1; size: -; D: TRBD2; DNA: TGCAGTGCTAGAGTGGGCGGGAGAGTCAAAAACATTCAGTACTTC; CDR3: CSARVGGRVKNIQYF
J: TRBJ1-2; V: TRBV4-3; size: once; D: -; DNA: TGCGCCAGCAGCCAAGATCTGAAAGATCTCATCTATGGCTACACCTTC; CDR3: CASSQDLKDLIYGYTF
J: TRBJ1-5; V: TRBV7-9; size: -; D: -; DNA: TGTGCCAGCAGCCAAGCGGGGGATCAGCCCCAGCATTTT; CDR3: CASSQAGDQPQHF
J: TRBJ2-7; V: TRBV7-8; size: -; D: TRBD1; DNA: TGTGCCAGCAGCTTAGGCGGGACAGGGGGCATCTACGAGCAGTACTTC; CDR3: CASSLGGTGGIYEQYF
J: TRBJ1-2; V: TRBV29-1; size: -; D: TRBD1; DNA: TGCAGCGGAGGGGACAGCTTAATCTATGGCTACACCTTC; CDR3: CSGGDSLIYGYTF
J: TRBJ1-5; V: TRBV20-1; size: few; D: -; DNA: TGCAGTGCTAGCATAAATCAGCCCCAGCATTTT; CDR3: CSASINQPQHF
J: TRBJ2-7; V: TRBV20-1; size: -; D: TRBD2; DNA: TGCAGTGCTAGAGATGAACCGGGAGGTCCCTCCTACGAGCAGTACTTC; CDR3: CSARDEPGGPSYEQYF
J: TRBJ1-5; V: TRBV20-1; size: -; D: TRBD1; DNA: TGCAGTGCTGGAGTCACAGGGGGCCGTCAGCCCCAGCATTTT; CDR3: CSAGVTGGRQPQHF
J: TRBJ1-5; V: TRBV7-2; size: -; D: -; DNA: TGTGCCAGCAGCCCAAGGAAAGCGGGGACACCCCCTTATAGCAATCAGCCCCAGCATTTT; CDR3: CASSPRKAGTPPYSNQPQHF
J: TRBJ2-1; V: TRBV6-1; size: few; D: TRBD2; DNA: TGTGCCAGCAGTCAAAGCGGGAGTTCCTACAATGAGCAGTTCTTC; CDR3: CASSQSGSSYNEQFF
J: TRBJ1-1; V: TRBV20-1; size: few; D: -; DNA: TGCAGTGCCTCAGGGCCGCCTGGGGCTTTCTTT; CDR3: CSASGPPGAFF
J: TRBJ1-5; V: TRBV6-5; size: -; D: -; DNA: TGTGCCAGCAGTTCCCGGGACATTAGCAATCAGCCCCAGCATTTT; CDR3: CASSSRDISNQPQHF
J: TRBJ2-5; V: TRBV18; size: -; D: -; DNA: TGTGCCAGCTCCCCCGCCAGAGGGGAGACCCAGTACTTC; CDR3: CASSPARGETQYF
J: TRBJ1-5; V: TRBV20-1; size: -; D: TRBD1; DNA: TGCAGTGCTTTAACTCAGGGGGCTGGTGGACAGCCCCAGCATTTT; CDR3: CSALTQGAGGQPQHF
J: TRBJ2-7; V: TRBV6-1; size: -; D: -; DNA: TGTGCCAGCACCGACAGTGGAGGTCGTGAGCAGTACTTC; CDR3: CASTDSGGREQYF